The 4 T cell receptor beta chains below come from one sample, sequenced in a study of shared clonotypes between healthy human individuals. The assay was immunoSEQ multiplex PCR, and TCRdb's table has in-frame clones only and misses some. The repertoire holds under 2,500,000 clones, with approximately 96% as singletons. Material for sequencing was naive CD4+ T cells sorted from blood. The subset is: CD45RA+ positively selected. The receptor source for this set is a man aged 18 to 30 in good health.

This clone was seen only once. The sample carries other DNA sequences with the same CDR3. This sequence joins TRBV5-1 and TRBJ2-3; the D gene is possibly TRBD1 (6 bases). The CDR3 sequence is 13 residues long. From germline, CDR1 is SGHRS and CDR2 YFSETQ. V was shortened by 2 bases and J by 5 bases, with 9 bases between the two germline ends. CDR3 coding DNA: TGCGCCAGCAGCTTTGCAGGGGAAGATACGCAGTATTTT. Its protein is CASSFAGEDTQYF.

The rearrangement links TRBV4-3 to TRBJ2-1; 16 positions agree with TRBD2. The CDR3 loop spans 20 amino acids. After removal of 4 bases from V and 7 bases from J, the junction contained 16 bases not matched to a gene. Germline V lookup: CDR1 LGHNA, CDR2 YSLEER. CDR3 bases: TGCGCCAGCAGCCTAAGGGTTCCCCAGGGACTAGCGGGAGGGTGGAATGAGCAGTTCTTC. Protein product: CASSLRVPQGLAGGWNEQFF.

V usage is TRBV5-8 and J usage is TRBJ1-6, with a possible D match to TRBD1 (6 bases). The germline V and J ends were trimmed by 7 bases and 10 bases, with 18 bases remaining between them. This CDR3 is 14 amino acids long. Germline V lookup: CDR1 SGHTS, CDR2 YDEGEE. The CDR3 coding sequence is TGTGCCAGCTCAAGGGGCAGGGGAGGGTCACCCCTCCACTTT. It encodes CASSRGRGGSPLHF.

The chain joins TRBV4-1 to TRBJ2-7; 11 bases agree with TRBD2. Germline assignment: CDR1 MGHRA and CDR2 YSYEKL. The junction had 9 bases not matched to a gene; V was cut back by 4 bases and J by 4 bases. The CDR3 sequence is 16 residues long. The CDR3 DNA is TGCGCCAGCAGCCGGGGCCCGACTAGCGGGACTTACGAGCAGTACTTC. Translation gives CASSRGPTSGTYEQYF.